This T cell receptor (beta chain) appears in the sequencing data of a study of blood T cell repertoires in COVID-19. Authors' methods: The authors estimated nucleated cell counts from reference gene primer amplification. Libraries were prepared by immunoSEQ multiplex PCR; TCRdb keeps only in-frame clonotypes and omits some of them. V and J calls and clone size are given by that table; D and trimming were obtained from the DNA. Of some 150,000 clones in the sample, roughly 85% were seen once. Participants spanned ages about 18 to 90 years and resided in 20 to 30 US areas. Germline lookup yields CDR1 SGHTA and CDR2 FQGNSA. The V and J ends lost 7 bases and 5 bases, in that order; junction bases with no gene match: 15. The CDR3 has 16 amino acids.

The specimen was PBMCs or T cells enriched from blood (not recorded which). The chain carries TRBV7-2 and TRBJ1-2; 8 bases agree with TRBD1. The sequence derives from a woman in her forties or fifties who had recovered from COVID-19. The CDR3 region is CASTGDRPDPVYGYTF. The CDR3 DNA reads TGTGCCAGCACCGGGGACAGGCCCGATCCCGTGTATGGCTACACCTTC. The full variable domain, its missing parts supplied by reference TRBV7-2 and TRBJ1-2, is GAGVSQSPSNKVTEKGKDVELRCDPISGHTALYWYRQSLGQGLEFLIYFQGNSAPDKSGLPSDRFSAERTGGSVSTLTIQRTQQEDSAVYLCASTGDRPDPVYGYTFGSGTRLTVV.